What follows is one TCR beta chain and its context. Germline CDR1 reads SEHNR; CDR2 reads FQNEAQ (reference sequence). The CDR3 has 19 amino acids. The J segment lost 2 bases and the V segment lost 8 bases, leaving 15 bases of the junction unmatched. Excluded were patients having autoimmune disease history or systemic immunosuppression. This sample was included in a study of OX40 agonist ivuxolimab in advanced cancers. Study-level information: Prior anti-PD-1, anti-PD-L1 or anti-CTLA-4 therapy did not bar entry, and about 40% had some.

Clones were sequenced by immunoSEQ multiplex PCR, and TCRdb holds only the in-frame ones, with some missing. The table shows 25,000 to 30,000 clones, with around nine tenths occurring only once. J is TRBJ2-1 and V is TRBV7-9; TRBD2 matches at 13 bases. The sequenced sample was CD4+ or CD8+ T cells sorted from blood, obtained in a trial of the OX40 agonist ivuxolimab. The sequence derives from an adult with an advanced solid tumor such as melanoma, head and neck, liver or kidney cancer. CDR3 DNA: TGTGCCAGCGGGGAGCCCGGACTAGCGGGGGCCCCCACCTACAATGAGCAGTTCTTC. Translation gives CASGEPGLAGAPTYNEQFF.